The 17 T cell receptor beta chains reported below all come from one sample, sequenced in a study of control samples from healthy donors and cancer patients. The assay was immunoSEQ multiplex PCR, and TCRdb's table has in-frame clones only and misses some. This table has under 100,000 clones, 88% appearing once. The specimen sequenced was blood. The receptors were sampled from a woman aged 70 to 79 in good health.

The V and J genes are TRBV3-1 (or the pseudogene TRBV3-2) and TRBJ2-7; 7 bases fit TRBD1. V lost 2 bases, J lost 2 bases, and 3 bases stayed unmatched. The CDR3 extends over 14 amino acids. Germline CDR1 and CDR2: LGHDT and YNNKEL (reference sequence). The CDR3 DNA reads as TGTGCCAGCAGCCAAAACAGGGGTGCCTACGAGCAGTACTTC. This sequence encodes CASSQNRGAYEQYF.

The rearrangement links TRBV27 to TRBJ2-3; 9 bases align to TRBD1. This CDR3 region has 16 residues. Per germline, CDR1 MNHEY and CDR2 SMNVEV (reference sequence). Germline trimming cut 4 bases from V and 0 bases from J; bases unmatched to any gene: 5. CDR3 sequence: CASSSGQGPSTDTQYF. CDR3 DNA: TGTGCCAGCAGTTCGGGACAGGGCCCCAGCACAGATACGCAGTATTTT.

The rearrangement links TRBV7-9 to TRBJ1-2; D is uncertain. This CDR3 spans 13 amino acids. Germline V gene sequence: CDR1 SEHNR, CDR2 FQNEAQ (reference sequence). V was clipped by 5 bases and J by 4 bases, with 11 bases between them. The CDR3 loop reads CASSPLLSYGYTF. CDR3 bases: TGTGCCAGCAGCCCTCTTTTGAGCTATGGCTACACCTTC.

V and J are TRBV5-6 and TRBJ1-3; D is uncertain. The CDR3 covers 14 residues. V shed 0 bases and J shed 0 bases, with 4 bases lying between them. Per the germline V gene, CDR1 is SGHDT and CDR2 is YYEEEE. The CDR3 DNA follows: TGTGCCAGCAGCTTGGGTCTCTCTGGAAACACCATATATTTT. Encoded protein: CASSLGLSGNTIYF. Full variable domain (outside the CDR3, taken from reference TRBV5-6 and TRBJ1-3): DAGVTQSPTHLIKTRGQQVTLRCSPKSGHDTVSWYQQALGQGPQFIFQYYEEEERQRGNFPDRFSGHQFPNYSSELNVNALLLGDSALYLCASSLGLSGNTIYFGEGSWLTVV.

DNA of the CDR3: TGTGCCAGCAGTGGGGTTGGAGGGACCGGGGAGCTGTTTTTT. Protein sequence: CASSGVGGTGELFF. The rearrangement links TRBV25-1 to TRBJ2-2, with a weak D call TRBD2 (6 bases). V lost 4 bases to trimming and J lost 5 bases, with 11 bases between them. The CDR3 loop spans 14 amino acids. Germline CDR1 MGHDK, CDR2 SYGVNS.

The CDR3 loop reads CATSRAGRFATNEKLFF. The CDR3 DNA follows: TGTGCCACCAGCAGAGCTGGCCGTTTTGCAACTAATGAAAAACTGTTTTTT. J is TRBJ1-4 and V is TRBV15; D gene uncertain. The CDR3 covers 17 residues. Trimming removed 1 base at V and 0 bases at J, with 12 bases between. Germline V gives CDR1 LNHNV, CDR2 YYDKDF (reference sequence).

As DNA, the CDR3 is TGTGCCAGCGGGTCAAGTACTGCTAACTATGGCTACACCTTC. It translates to CASGSSTANYGYTF. The rearrangement joins TRBV6-5 to TRBJ1-2; no definite D call. Germline assignment: CDR1 MNHEY and CDR2 SVGAGI. V dropped 8 bases and J dropped 0 bases, with 13 bases sitting between them. The CDR3 is made up of 14 amino acids.

This clone was observed once. The rearrangement links TRBV9 to TRBJ2-3; a possible D gene is TRBD2 (6 bases). The CDR3 is made up of 14 amino acids. V lost 2 bases and J lost 3, with 10 bases in between. Germline CDR1 reads SGDLS; CDR2 reads YYNGEE. The CDR3 sequence is CASSVGDSTDTQYF. DNA of the CDR3: TGTGCCAGCAGCGTCGGGGACTCGACAGATACGCAGTATTTT.

This rearrangement joins TRBV6-5 to TRBJ1-1; unclear D gene. The V end lost 7 bases, the J end lost 3 bases, and 9 bases lay between the germline ends. The CDR3 extends over 12 amino acids. The germline V gene encodes CDR1 MNHEY and CDR2 SVGAGI. CDR3 in amino acids: CASKETYTEAFF. The CDR3 DNA follows: TGTGCCAGCAAAGAGACGTACACTGAAGCTTTCTTT.

This sequence joins TRBV11-2 and TRBJ1-2; D may be TRBD1 (5 bases). This CDR3 contains 13 residues. The germline V and J ends were trimmed by 5 bases and 4 bases, with 11 bases remaining between them. From germline, CDR1 is SGHAT and CDR2 FQNNGV. The chain's CDR3 is CASSLGGVYGYTF. CDR3 nucleotides: TGTGCCAGCAGCCTTGGGGGAGTCTATGGCTACACCTTC.

The chain couples TRBV9 to TRBJ2-1, with D unresolved. V shed 6 bases and J shed 4 bases, with 17 bases lying between them. The CDR3 spans 15 residues. Germline V gene sequence: CDR1 SGDLS, CDR2 YYNGEE. In DNA form, the CDR3 reads TGTGCCAGCACGAGAGGCACGCAAACGTACAATGAGCAGTTCTTC. Protein: CASTRGTQTYNEQFF.

The chain links TRBV21-1 to TRBJ1-1; the table's D call of TRBD1 was not tested on the DNA. TRBV21-1 is reported as a pseudogene. The CDR3 totals 14 residues. CDR3 sequence: CAGRTGWGGTEAFF. The CDR3 DNA is TGTGCCGGTAGGACAGGGTGGGGTGGGACTGAAGCTTTCTTT.

This clone appeared a few times. The chain has TRBV21-1 and TRBJ1-2. TRBV21-1 has pseudogene status. This CDR3 has 16 amino acids. This CDR3 reads CASSPPRTEPNYGYTF. The CDR3 bases are TGTGCCAGCAGCCCCCCCCGGACCGAGCCCAACTATGGCTACACCTTC.

The gene calls are TRBV30 and TRBJ1-2, with TRBD1 identical over 11 bases. Per the germline V gene, CDR1 is GTSNPN and CDR2 is SVGIG (reference sequence). This CDR3 has 13 residues. V gave up 2 bases and J gave up 8 bases; unmatched junction bases: 4. This chain's CDR3 is CAWSPGQGVGYTF. CDR3 nucleotide sequence: TGTGCCTGGAGTCCGGGACAGGGGGTCGGCTACACCTTC.

The V call is TRBV5-4, the J call TRBJ1-2, with 11 bases fitting TRBD1. Per the germline V gene, CDR1 is SGHNT and CDR2 is YYREEE (reference sequence). The CDR3 loop spans 17 amino acids. With 4 bases clipped from V and 3 bases from J, the junction kept 11 bases outside the gene matches. The CDR3: CASSPRTGGGGDYGYTF. Here the CDR3 DNA reads TGTGCCAGCAGCCCCCGGACAGGGGGCGGGGGTGACTATGGCTACACCTTC.

With regard to this clone: Relative to the germline gene, one junction end is altered; a read error may explain this. The V gene is TRBV27, the J gene TRBJ1-2; possibly TRBD1 for D (5 bases). Germline V gene lookup returns CDR1 MNHEY and CDR2 SMNVEV (reference sequence). The CDR3 consists of 13 residues. The CDR3 DNA sequence: TGTGCCAGCAGTATATCAGGGCGGGGTGGCTACACCTTC. Translated, it gives CASSISGRGGYTF.

The CDR3 loop is CASSELAGLQWETQYF. As DNA, the CDR3 is TGTGCCAGCAGTGAACTAGCGGGTCTCCAGTGGGAGACCCAGTACTTC. The V and J genes are TRBV6-1 and TRBJ2-5; 8 bases agree with TRBD2. Germline V gene sequence: CDR1 MNHNS, CDR2 SASEGT. Losses at the gene ends were 2 bases for V and 5 bases for J; bases not matched to a gene: 10. The length of the CDR3 is 16 residues.